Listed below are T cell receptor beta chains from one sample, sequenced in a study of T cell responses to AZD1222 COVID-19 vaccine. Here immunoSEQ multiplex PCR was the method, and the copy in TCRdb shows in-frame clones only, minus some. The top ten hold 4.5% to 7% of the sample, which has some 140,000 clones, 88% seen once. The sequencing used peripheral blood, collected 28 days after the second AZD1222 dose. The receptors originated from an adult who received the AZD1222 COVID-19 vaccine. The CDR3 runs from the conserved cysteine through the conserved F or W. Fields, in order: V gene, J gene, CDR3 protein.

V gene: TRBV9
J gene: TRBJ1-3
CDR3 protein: CASSVEPGVNTIYF

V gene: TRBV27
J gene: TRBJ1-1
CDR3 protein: CASSLRTGHTEAFF

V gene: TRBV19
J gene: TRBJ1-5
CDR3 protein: CASAGDSNQPQHF

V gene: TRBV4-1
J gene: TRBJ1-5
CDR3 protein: CASSLPGERPQHF

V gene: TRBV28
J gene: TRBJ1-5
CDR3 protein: CASSSYSNSNQPQHF

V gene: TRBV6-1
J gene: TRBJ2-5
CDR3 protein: CASSEAGTRMVTQYF

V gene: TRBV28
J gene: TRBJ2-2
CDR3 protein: CASSLRGRGTGELFF

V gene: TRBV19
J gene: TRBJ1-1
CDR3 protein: CASTLSTGVRNTEAFF

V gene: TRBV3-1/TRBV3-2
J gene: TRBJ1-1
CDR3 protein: CASSQANTEAFF

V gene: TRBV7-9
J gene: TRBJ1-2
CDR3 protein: CASSLIQGDGYTF